This T cell receptor (beta chain) was identified during a study of T-cell memory formation after mild COVID-19. Points from the study as a whole: CM and EM subsets held most contracting CD4+ clones; EMRA held CD8+ ones. Among clones contracting day 15 to 85, CD4/CD8 was balanced, whereas later expanders leaned CD4+.

The J segment lost 1 base and the V segment lost 7 bases, leaving 4 bases of the junction unmatched. This CDR3 is 14 amino acids long. Per germline, CDR1 SGHRS and CDR2 YFSETQ. Barcoded TCR alpha and TCR beta cDNA libraries with UMIs came from 5'RACE using constant-segment primers. TCRdb called the 5' RACE reads again in MiXCR, with one record for every CDR3 protein. The sample consists of a few hundred thousand distinct CDR3 sequences, roughly 21% of them appearing once. This clonotype was detected a few times. Its antigen remains unknown. J is TRBJ1-3 and V is TRBV5-1; 8 bases align to TRBD1. The sequenced sample was PBMCs or a T cell subset sorted from them (not recorded which). The sequence derives from an adult woman who had mild COVID-19 (a few samples of this study predate the infection). Cell type and time point are not known. The CDR3 loop is CASGTGGSGNTIYF. CDR3 DNA: TGCGCCAGCGGAACAGGGGGATCTGGAAACACCATATATTTT.